A selection of T cell receptor beta chains follows, all from one sample in a study of T cells after yellow fever vaccination. TCRdb re-derived calls from the 5' RACE reads in MiXCR, one entry per CDR3 protein. The table records around 610,000 distinct CDR3 sequences, 13% of them present only once. Sequences were derived from PBMCs, sampled on the day of the yellow fever booster vaccination. Every receptor here comes from a man in his thirties or forties who received the YFV17D yellow fever vaccine. CDR3s include the opening cysteine and the closing phenylalanine or tryptophan. A D gene is named only where the DNA matches it firmly. Some rows mark clone size as missing; the rest say once, few, many or name a class of expanded clone.

clone_size j_call cdr3_length d_call v_call cdr3_aa cdr3_nt
few TRBJ1-5 16 TRBD1 TRBV28 CASSHDRGVNNQPQHF TGTGCCAGCAGTCACGACAGGGGAGTTAACAATCAGCCCCAGCATTTT
few TRBJ2-5 15 . TRBV6-1 CASSFLLGLQETQYF TGTGCCAGCAGCTTTCTTCTCGGGCTGCAAGAGACCCAGTACTTC
few TRBJ2-3 15 . TRBV9 CASSVARIHTDTQYF TGTGCCAGCAGCGTTGCCCGGATCCACACAGATACGCAGTATTTT
few TRBJ2-7 15 TRBD1 TRBV20-1 CSARGSGTGSPEQYF TGCAGTGCTAGGGGGAGTGGGACAGGGTCTCCCGAGCAGTACTTC
few TRBJ2-3 15 TRBD2 TRBV5-1 CASSLGLADVDTQYF TGCGCCAGCAGCTTGGGGCTAGCGGACGTAGATACGCAGTATTTT
many TRBJ2-3 14 . TRBV7-2 CASSLARQPDTQYF TGTGCCAGCAGCTTAGCAAGACAGCCCGATACGCAGTATTTT
few TRBJ2-5 17 . TRBV7-6 CASSSRTGTPIQETQYF TGTGCCAGCAGCAGCAGAACCGGGACACCGATTCAAGAGACCCAGTACTTC
few TRBJ1-6 11 . TRBV12-3/TRBV12-4 CASSLTATLHF TGTGCCAGCAGTTTGACGGCAACCCTCCACTTT
. TRBJ2-7 16 TRBD1 TRBV10-3 CAISEGPGDSTYEQYF TGTGCCATCAGCGAGGGGCCTGGGGACAGCACCTACGAGCAGTACTTC
. TRBJ2-7 14 . TRBV29-1 CSVGHGQISYEQYF TGCAGCGTCGGACATGGACAGATCTCCTACGAGCAGTACTTC
. TRBJ1-3 15 . TRBV27 CASTPYPFAGNTIYF TGTGCCAGCACCCCCTATCCTTTCGCTGGAAACACCATATATTTT
few TRBJ2-5 14 . TRBV6-2/TRBV6-3 CASSLQPHQETQYF TGTGCCAGCAGCCTACAGCCCCACCAAGAGACCCAGTACTTC
few TRBJ2-2 14 TRBD2 TRBV7-3 CASTQTSGSGELFF TGTGCCAGCACCCAGACTAGCGGGAGCGGGGAGCTGTTTTTT
few TRBJ1-4 14 TRBD1 TRBV28 CASSFGDRVQKLFF TGTGCCAGCAGTTTCGGGGACAGGGTGCAGAAACTGTTTTTT
few TRBJ2-7 15 TRBD2 TRBV6-2/TRBV6-3 CASNQREATSYEQYF TGTGCCAGCAATCAGCGGGAGGCCACCTCCTACGAGCAGTACTTC
. TRBJ1-3 12 . TRBV20-1 CSARDPADTIYF TGCAGTGCTAGAGATCCGGCGGACACCATATATTTT
few TRBJ2-5 15 TRBD2 TRBV20-1 CSATPSGRDGETQYF TGCAGTGCTACCCCTAGCGGGAGGGACGGGGAGACCCAGTACTTC
few TRBJ2-7 14 . TRBV6-5 CASSYYREPDEQYF TGTGCCAGCAGTTACTACCGGGAGCCTGACGAGCAGTACTTC
. TRBJ2-1 15 . TRBV15 CATGNKGSSYNEQFF TGTGCCACCGGCAATAAGGGTAGCTCCTACAATGAGCAGTTCTTC
. TRBJ1-2 13 TRBD1 TRBV6-2/TRBV6-3 CAGRTGNNYGYTF TGTGCCGGACGGACAGGCAATAACTATGGCTACACCTTC
few TRBJ2-7 14 TRBD2 TRBV27 CASATGGAGYEQYF TGTGCCAGCGCTACGGGAGGAGCAGGCTACGAGCAGTACTTC
many TRBJ2-5 14 TRBD1 TRBV7-9 CASSLDRGQETQYF TGTGCCAGCAGCTTAGACAGGGGCCAAGAGACCCAGTACTTC
. TRBJ2-4 16 . TRBV7-2 CASSFRDPSAKNIQYF TGTGCCAGCAGCTTCCGGGACCCCAGCGCCAAAAACATTCAGTACTTC
many TRBJ2-3 12 . TRBV12-3/TRBV12-4 CASSPAPDTQYF TGTGCCAGCAGCCCCGCCCCAGATACGCAGTATTTT
. TRBJ2-3 14 TRBD2 TRBV7-9 CASRKAGVTDTQYF TGTGCCAGCAGAAAAGCGGGAGTAACAGATACGCAGTATTTT
. TRBJ2-7 19 TRBD2 TRBV4-3 CASSQEIGLAAVHLSEQYF TGCGCCAGCAGCCAAGAAATCGGGCTAGCGGCGGTTCATCTGTCCGAGCAGTACTTC
many TRBJ2-7 13 TRBD1 TRBV20-1 CSANDQGVYEQYF TGCAGTGCTAATGACCAGGGGGTATACGAGCAGTACTTC
. TRBJ2-1 14 . TRBV29-1 CSVDGIGSVNEQFF TGCAGCGTTGACGGTATCGGGAGCGTCAATGAGCAGTTCTTC
. TRBJ2-1 14 TRBD1 TRBV11-1 CASRSRDRGNEQFF TGTGCCAGCAGGTCCCGGGACAGGGGAAATGAGCAGTTCTTC
few TRBJ1-5 15 TRBD1 TRBV5-6 CASSVRTGGLEPQHF TGTGCCAGCAGCGTACGGACAGGAGGATTAGAGCCCCAGCATTTT
few TRBJ2-2 16 TRBD2 TRBV6-1 CASRELLALNTGELFF TGTGCCAGCAGGGAGCTACTAGCGTTGAACACCGGGGAGCTGTTTTTT
many TRBJ2-1 12 TRBD1 TRBV20-1 CSASRDSDEQFF TGCAGTGCCTCCCGGGACAGCGATGAGCAGTTCTTC
few TRBJ2-1 11 . TRBV12-5 CASAEPYEQFF TGTGCTAGTGCCGAACCCTATGAGCAGTTCTTC
. TRBJ2-7 17 . TRBV3-1 CASSQDDLARDSYEQYF TGTGCCAGCAGCCAAGATGATCTAGCGCGAGATTCCTACGAGCAGTACTTC
. TRBJ2-7 13 . TRBV5-4 CASSSSIGSEQYF TGTGCCAGCAGCTCTTCGATAGGGAGCGAGCAGTACTTC
. TRBJ2-2 18 TRBD2 TRBV15 CATRPTIGLAANTGELFF TGTGCCACCAGGCCAACGATAGGACTAGCGGCGAACACCGGGGAGCTGTTTTTT